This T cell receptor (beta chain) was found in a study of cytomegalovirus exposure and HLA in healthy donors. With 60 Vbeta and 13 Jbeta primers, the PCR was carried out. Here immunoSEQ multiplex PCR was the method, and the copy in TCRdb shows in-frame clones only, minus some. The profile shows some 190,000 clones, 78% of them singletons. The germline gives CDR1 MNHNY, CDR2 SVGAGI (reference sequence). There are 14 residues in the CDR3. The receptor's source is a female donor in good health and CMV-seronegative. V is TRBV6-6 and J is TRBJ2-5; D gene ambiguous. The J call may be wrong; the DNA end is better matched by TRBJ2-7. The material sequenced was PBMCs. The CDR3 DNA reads TGTGCCAGCAGTTACTCGAAAAGGGACTACGAGCAGTACTTC. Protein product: CASSYSKRDYEQYF.